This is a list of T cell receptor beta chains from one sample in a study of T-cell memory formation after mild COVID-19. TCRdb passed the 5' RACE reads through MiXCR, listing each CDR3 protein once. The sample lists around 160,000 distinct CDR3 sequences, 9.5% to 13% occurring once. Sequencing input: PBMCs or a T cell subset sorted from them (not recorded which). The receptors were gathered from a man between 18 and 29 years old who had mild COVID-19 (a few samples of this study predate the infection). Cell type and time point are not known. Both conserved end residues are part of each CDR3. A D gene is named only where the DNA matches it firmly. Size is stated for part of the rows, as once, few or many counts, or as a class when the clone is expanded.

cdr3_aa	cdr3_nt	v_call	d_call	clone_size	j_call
CASSRTLGGYEQYF	TGTGCCAGCAGTCGGACACTAGGAGGGTACGAGCAGTACTTC	TRBV2	-	few	TRBJ2-7
CASSRRGQGATEAFF	TGTGCCAGCAGCCGGAGGGGTCAGGGTGCCACTGAAGCTTTCTTT	TRBV13	-	few	TRBJ1-1
CASSLAPTGYTF	TGTGCCAGCAGCTTAGCGCCGACAGGCTACACCTTC	TRBV7-2	-	-	TRBJ1-2
CASSQGTEYNEQFF	TGCGCCAGCAGCCAAGGGACAGAGTACAATGAGCAGTTCTTC	TRBV4-3	-	few	TRBJ2-1
CASSVMGGSSYNEQFF	TGTGCCAGCAGTGTGATGGGGGGATCCTCCTACAATGAGCAGTTCTTC	TRBV6-1	-	few	TRBJ2-1
CASSPEGLAEQFF	TGTGCCAGCAGCCCCGAAGGGCTAGCGGAACAGTTCTTC	TRBV7-2	TRBD2	few	TRBJ2-1
CASSLMGSPNEQFF	TGTGCCAGCAGCTTAATGGGCTCCCCCAATGAGCAGTTCTTC	TRBV7-3	-	-	TRBJ2-1
CAISDPDRMNTEAFF	TGTGCCATCAGTGACCCAGACAGGATGAACACTGAAGCTTTCTTT	TRBV10-3	-	few	TRBJ1-1
CASSHHSGVQFF	TGCGCCAGCAGCCATCACTCCGGGGTGCAGTTCTTC	TRBV4-3	-	-	TRBJ2-1
CASSIDRGVYEQFF	TGTGCCAGCAGTATCGACAGGGGGGTCTACGAGCAGTTCTTC	TRBV6-5	TRBD1	-	TRBJ2-1
CSAPDRGYEKLFF	TGCAGTGCTCCGGACAGGGGCTATGAAAAACTGTTTTTT	TRBV20-1	TRBD1	-	TRBJ1-4
CSADLSQISGYGYTF	TGCAGTGCTGATCTTAGCCAGATTTCCGGATATGGCTACACCTTC	TRBV20-1	-	few	TRBJ1-2
CASSQEALARYEQYF	TGCGCCAGCAGCCAAGAAGCACTAGCCCGCTACGAGCAGTACTTC	TRBV4-3	-	-	TRBJ2-7
CASSRTSGRETQYF	TGTGCCAGCTCACGGACTAGCGGGCGGGAGACCCAGTACTTC	TRBV18	TRBD2	few	TRBJ2-5
CASSSIFRGIWTQYF	TGTGCCAGCAGTTCAATCTTCAGGGGTATCTGGACCCAGTACTTC	TRBV28	-	once	TRBJ2-5
CASSLIPTGGGNQPQHF	TGTGCCAGCAGTCTCATCCCGACAGGGGGGGGCAATCAGCCCCAGCATTTT	TRBV27	TRBD1	-	TRBJ1-5
CASSSGGIAADTQYF	TGTGCCAGCAGCTCCGGAGGGATCGCTGCAGATACGCAGTATTTT	TRBV7-8	-	few	TRBJ2-3
CASSPDGNSPLHF	TGTGCCAGCAGCCCCGATGGAAATTCACCCCTCCACTTT	TRBV3-1	-	-	TRBJ1-6
CATSDFSLDYNEQFF	TGTGCCACCAGTGATTTTTCACTAGACTACAATGAGCAGTTCTTC	TRBV24-1	-	-	TRBJ2-1
CASSLGYPASPLHF	TGTGCCAGCAGCTTAGGGTATCCCGCCTCACCCCTCCACTTT	TRBV7-2	-	-	TRBJ1-6
CASSRAEGANEKLFF	TGCGCCAGCAGCCGGGCAGAGGGGGCTAATGAAAAACTGTTTTTT	TRBV4-3	-	many	TRBJ1-4
CASLSVTSGVTDTQYF	TGTGCCTCCCTCTCAGTGACTAGCGGGGTAACAGATACGCAGTATTTT	TRBV7-9	TRBD2	-	TRBJ2-3
CASSTGQYGYTF	TGTGCCAGCAGCACTGGACAGTATGGCTACACCTTC	TRBV7-2	-	-	TRBJ1-2
CASSTGLAGAEQFF	TGTGCCAGCAGCACGGGACTAGCGGGCGCTGAGCAGTTCTTC	TRBV12-3/TRBV12-4	TRBD2	many	TRBJ2-1
CSALSRNPEETQYF	TGCAGTGCTCTTTCTAGGAACCCTGAAGAGACCCAGTACTTC	TRBV20-1	-	few	TRBJ2-5
CSVERILNTEAFF	TGCAGCGTTGAGCGGATCCTAAACACTGAAGCTTTCTTT	TRBV29-1	-	-	TRBJ1-1